These T cell receptor beta chains were read from a single sample in a study of cytomegalovirus exposure and HLA in healthy donors. Assay used: immunoSEQ multiplex PCR; TCRdb lists only in-frame clones, some missing. Counted here are roughly 270,000 clones, 85% to 90% occurring once; the ten biggest clones make up about 0.86%. Sequenced input: PBMCs. Source of these receptors: a woman aged 18 to 35 in good health and CMV-seronegative. Both conserved end residues are part of each CDR3. Each record gives: J gene, D gene, V gene, clone size, CDR3 DNA, CDR3 protein. D genes are given only for firm matches. Rows give clone size only sometimes, using once, few, many, or a class for an expanded clone.

TRBJ2-7 | TRBD2 | TRBV9 | - | TGTGCCAGCAGCACTCGAGCGGGAAGAGTAGACGAGCAGTACTTC | CASSTRAGRVDEQYF
TRBJ2-2 | - | TRBV28 | - | TGTGCCAGCAGTTGGGGGGTAAACACCGGGGAGCTGTTTTTT | CASSWGVNTGELFF
TRBJ2-7 | TRBD1 | TRBV5-5 | - | TGTGCCAGCAGCCGCTCCGGGACAGGATCCTACGAGCAGTACTTC | CASSRSGTGSYEQYF
TRBJ2-3 | TRBD2 | TRBV9 | - | TGTGCCAGCAGTATAGCGGGAGGCACAGATACGCAGTATTTT | CASSIAGGTDTQYF
TRBJ1-4 | - | TRBV7-8 | - | TGTGCCAGCAGCTTAGGGGGGGGGAGGAGGGAAAAACTGTTTTTT | CASSLGGGRREKLFF
TRBJ2-7 | - | TRBV19 | - | TGTGCCAGTAGTGTGACAGGCGCCTACGAGCAGTACTTC | CASSVTGAYEQYF
TRBJ1-5 | - | TRBV4-3 | - | TGCGCCAGCAGCCAAGATCCTGGTCCGGGGCAGCCCCAGCATTTT | CASSQDPGPGQPQHF
TRBJ1-2 | TRBD1 | TRBV10-3 | - | TGTGCCATCAGTGAACGGACAGGGGATGGCTACACCTTC | CAISERTGDGYTF
TRBJ1-5 | TRBD1 | TRBV28 | - | TGTGCCAGCAGTTTATATCACCTCGGACAGGGGATACAGCCCCAGCATTTT | CASSLYHLGQGIQPQHF
TRBJ2-7 | TRBD2 | TRBV7-2 | - | TGTGCCAGCAGCTTAATACCCGGACTAGCGGGCTCCTACGAGCAGTACTTC | CASSLIPGLAGSYEQYF
TRBJ2-3 | TRBD1 | TRBV27 | - | TGTGCCACCAAACGCCGGGACAGGGGTACAGATACGCAGTATTTT | CATKRRDRGTDTQYF
TRBJ2-5 | TRBD1 | TRBV6-1 | - | TGTGCCAGCAGAGTAGGGACAGTCGGCGAGACCCAGTACTTC | CASRVGTVGETQYF
TRBJ2-7 | TRBD2 | TRBV20-1 | - | TGCAGTGTAGGGCGGGGGAACGAGCAGTACTTC | CSVGRGNEQYF
TRBJ1-1 | TRBD1 | TRBV10-3 | - | TGTGCCATCAGTTTAAGGACAGGGAACACTGAAGCTTTCTTT | CAISLRTGNTEAFF
TRBJ2-2 | - | TRBV5-1 | few | TGCGCCAGCAGCTCGAAGACAGGGAACACCGGGGAGCTGTTTTTT | CASSSKTGNTGELFF
TRBJ1-5 | - | TRBV5-1 | - | TGCGCCAGCAGCCCGGGGGGCAGGGATCAGCCCCAGCATTTT | CASSPGGRDQPQHF
TRBJ2-6 | - | TRBV11-2 | - | TGTGCCGGTACAGACTCTGGGGCCAACGTCCTGACTTTC | CAGTDSGANVLTF
TRBJ2-1 | TRBD2 | TRBV28 | - | TGTGCCAGCAGTGACCTAGGGAGGGAGAATGAGCAGTTCTTC | CASSDLGRENEQFF
TRBJ2-3 | - | TRBV9 | once | TGTGCCAGCAGCCCAAGCGGGCTCACAGATACGCAGTATTTT | CASSPSGLTDTQYF
TRBJ1-1 | - | TRBV18 | - | TGTGCCAGCTCACCGCTAAATATGAACACTGAAGCTTTCTTT | CASSPLNMNTEAFF
TRBJ1-5 | - | TRBV30 | - | TGTGCCTGGAGTGTAAAGGGGGGGGTCGGTCAGCCCCAGCATTTT | CAWSVKGGVGQPQHF
TRBJ1-1 | - | TRBV11-2 | - | TGTGCCAGCAGCGCAAGCCCCCGACAGGCGAACACTGAAGCTTTCTTT | CASSASPRQANTEAFF
TRBJ1-5 | - | TRBV15 | - | TGTGCCACCAGCAGGACCCCGCAGGATCAGCCCCAGCATTTT | CATSRTPQDQPQHF
TRBJ1-1 | TRBD1 | TRBV27 | - | TGTGCCAGCAGTTTCGTCGGGACAGGGAACACTGAAGCTTTCTTT | CASSFVGTGNTEAFF
TRBJ2-7 | TRBD1 | TRBV18 | once | TGTGCCAGCTCACCACGAGGGGGACAGGCCTACGAGCAGTACTTC | CASSPRGGQAYEQYF
TRBJ2-5 | - | TRBV5-4 | - | TGTGCCAGCAGCCAGGGGGGTGGGGAGACCCAGTACTTC | CASSQGGGETQYF
TRBJ1-5 | - | TRBV6-6 | few | TGTGCCAGCAGTTACGCAGCAGGATTCAATCAGCCCCAGCATTTT | CASSYAAGFNQPQHF
TRBJ2-2 | TRBD1 | TRBV5-1 | - | TGCGCCAGCAGCGAAAGACAGGGACCCGGGGAGCTGTTTTTT | CASSERQGPGELFF
TRBJ2-3 | - | TRBV5-1 | - | TGCGCCAGCAGCTTGGGGGCAGGGATGGGTCATTCTACGCAGTATTTT | CASSLGAGMGHSTQYF
TRBJ2-3 | - | TRBV2 | once | TGTGCCAGCAGCGACCGGGGGTGGGGGAGGCGTGCAGATACGCAGTATTTT | CASSDRGWGRRADTQYF
TRBJ2-3 | TRBD2 | TRBV7-2 | once | TGTGCCAGCAGCGAAGCGGGGCGGAGAGCATCGGATTTT | CASSEAGRRASDF
TRBJ1-5 | TRBD1 | TRBV28 | - | TGTGCCAGCAGTTCCCGGACAGGGGATGGCAATCAGCCCCAGCATTTT | CASSSRTGDGNQPQHF
TRBJ2-7 | - | TRBV9 | - | TGTGCCAGCGGGAGTTCCTACGAGCAGTACTTC | CASGSSYEQYF
TRBJ2-5 | - | TRBV7-2 | - | TGTGCCAGCAGCTTAGCCCTTTTGCGAAAAGAGACCCAGTACTTC | CASSLALLRKETQYF
TRBJ2-1 | TRBD2 | TRBV28 | once | TGTGCCAGCCGAACGGGACTAGCGGGAAGAGTCGGTGAGCAGTTCTTC | CASRTGLAGRVGEQFF
TRBJ1-1 | - | TRBV29-1 | - | TGCAGCGTTGAAGATATTCCACGGGTAGCTTTCTTT | CSVEDIPRVAFF
TRBJ2-7 | TRBD1 | TRBV27 | once | TGTGCCAGCAGTTTGAATCCGCAGGGGGATGGCGAGCAGTACTTC | CASSLNPQGDGEQYF
TRBJ1-2 | - | TRBV6-6 | - | TGTGCCAGCAGTTACGAGGGCAGTTATGGCTACACCTTC | CASSYEGSYGYTF
TRBJ2-7 | TRBD2 | TRBV6-5 | - | TGTGCCAGCAGTTACGCGGGGGTAGGTTCCGAGCAGTACTTC | CASSYAGVGSEQYF
TRBJ2-1 | - | TRBV9 | - | TGTGCCAGCAGCGTAGCTACTAGTTTAGATGAGCAGTTCTTC | CASSVATSLDEQFF
TRBJ2-4 | TRBD1 | TRBV18 | - | TGTGCCAGCTCGCAATCCGGACAGGGTGACATTCAGTACTTC | CASSQSGQGDIQYF
TRBJ2-2 | - | TRBV28 | - | TGTGCCTCGAAAAGGGGTGGGATGGCCGGGGAGCTGTTTTTT | CASKRGGMAGELFF
TRBJ2-7 | - | TRBV4-2 | - | TGTGCCAGCAGCCAAGGGCTGACTCTAGAGCAGTACTTC | CASSQGLTLEQYF
TRBJ2-7 | - | TRBV28 | - | TGTGCCAGACCTTCAGTGGACTACCAAAGGAGCTACGAGCAGTACTTC | CARPSVDYQRSYEQYF
TRBJ1-1 | - | TRBV19 | - | TGTGCCAGTTACAGCTTGAACACTGAAGCTTTCTTT | CASYSLNTEAFF
TRBJ1-2 | - | TRBV4-3 | once | TGCGCCAGCAGCCAAGAAATAGGAGGGGACTATGGCTACACCTTC | CASSQEIGGDYGYTF
TRBJ2-7 | - | TRBV2 | - | TGTGCCAGCAGTGCAGATCGGAGGGGCGAGCAGTACTTC | CASSADRRGEQYF
TRBJ1-2 | TRBD1 | TRBV7-9 | - | TGTGCCAGCAGCTTAGGGGACAGGTCTTATGGCTACACCTTC | CASSLGDRSYGYTF
TRBJ1-1 | - | TRBV27 | - | TGTGCCAGCAGCGCCGGGGGAGGGAGGGCTGAAGCTTTCTTT | CASSAGGGRAEAFF
TRBJ1-4 | TRBD1 | TRBV25-1 | - | TGTGCCAGCAGTGAATTGAGGGACAGCGAAAAACTGTTTTTT | CASSELRDSEKLFF
TRBJ2-7 | TRBD2 | TRBV7-2 | - | TGTGCCAGCAGCCGGGACTACAAGAGCTCCTACGAGCAGTACTTC | CASSRDYKSSYEQYF
TRBJ1-2 | - | TRBV19 | - | TGTGCCAGTAGTCCCACGTCTATTTCTAACTATGGCTACACCTTC | CASSPTSISNYGYTF
TRBJ2-7 | TRBD2 | TRBV28 | - | TGTGCCAGCGGATCCGCGGGAGGCTCAATCGACGAGCAGTACTTC | CASGSAGGSIDEQYF
TRBJ2-7 | - | TRBV28 | - | TGTGCCAGCAGTTTTAACTCTGCCTCCGAGCAGTACTTC | CASSFNSASEQYF
TRBJ2-7 | - | TRBV7-2 | - | TGTGCCAGCAGCCCCGGCGGAGGGTGGGAGCAGTACTTC | CASSPGGGWEQYF
TRBJ1-2 | - | TRBV9 | - | TGTGCCAGCAGCGTGGATCCCTGGGAGCGGGATGGCTACACCTTC | CASSVDPWERDGYTF
TRBJ1-2 | - | TRBV27 | - | TGTGCCAGCAGTTTAGCCGAGAGGAGCGGCTACACCTTC | CASSLAERSGYTF